The clone carrying this T cell receptor (beta chain) turned up a few times. The entry originates in a study of spatial heterogeneity in lung cancer. Study information: Detection consistently yielded more beta chains than alpha chains. In raw reads, more than 8.5 appearances on average were recorded for each unique TCR and UMI combination.

The CDR3 loop spans 19 amino acids. V lost 0 bases, J lost 2 bases, and 22 bases lay in between. Germline V gene data show CDR1 as MGHRA and CDR2 as YSYEKL. MiXCR was run by TCRdb on the 5' RACE reads, yielding one entry per CDR3 protein. The repertoire consists of 90,000 to 95,000 distinct CDR3 sequences, with approximately 12% occurring once and the leading ten covering 35% to 50%. Stated time point: sample taken at primary tumor resection. Material for sequencing was whole RNA from tumor, nontumor lung or frozen PBMC, left unsorted. The donor population consisted of some 67 patients with untreated, early-stage non-small cell lung cancer.

The clonotype comes from a male donor with early-stage non-small cell lung cancer. V and J are TRBV4-1 and TRBJ1-1, with D perhaps TRBD1 (6 bases). The input for sequencing was PBMCs, taken at surgery. The CDR3 DNA reads TGCGCCAGCAGCCAAGACGGGGGCCTGGAGGGCTTGTTTAACACTGAAGCTTTCTTT. Its protein is CASSQDGGLEGLFNTEAFF.